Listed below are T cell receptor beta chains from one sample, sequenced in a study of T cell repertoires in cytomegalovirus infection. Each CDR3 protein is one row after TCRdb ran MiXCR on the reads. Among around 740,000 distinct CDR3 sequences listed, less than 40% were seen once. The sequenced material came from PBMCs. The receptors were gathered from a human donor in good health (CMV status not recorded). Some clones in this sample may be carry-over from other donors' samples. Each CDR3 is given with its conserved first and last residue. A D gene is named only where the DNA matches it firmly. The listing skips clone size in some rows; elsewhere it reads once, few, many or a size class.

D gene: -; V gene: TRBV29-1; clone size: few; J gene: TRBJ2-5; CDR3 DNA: TGCAGCGTTGAGGGGGGGGGCGGGAAGACCCAGTACTTC; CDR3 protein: CSVEGGGGKTQYF
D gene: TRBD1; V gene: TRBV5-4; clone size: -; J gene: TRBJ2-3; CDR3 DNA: TGTGCCAGCAGCTTGGATGACAACAGGGGAGATACGCAGTATTTT; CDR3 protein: CASSLDDNRGDTQYF
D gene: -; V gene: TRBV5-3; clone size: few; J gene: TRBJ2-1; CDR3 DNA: TGTGCCAGCAGCCCGCTGGGGGATGAGCAGTTCTTC; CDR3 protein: CASSPLGDEQFF
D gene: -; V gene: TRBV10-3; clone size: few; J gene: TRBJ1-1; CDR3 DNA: TGTGCCATCAGGAATCGGACAGAGAAAGCTTTCTTT; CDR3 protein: CAIRNRTEKAFF
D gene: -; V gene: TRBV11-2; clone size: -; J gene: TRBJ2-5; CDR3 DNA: TGTGCCAGCAGCTTAGGAGCCGGGTCCCAAGAGACCCAGTACTTC; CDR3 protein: CASSLGAGSQETQYF
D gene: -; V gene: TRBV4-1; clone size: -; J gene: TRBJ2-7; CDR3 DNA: TGCGCCAGCAGCCCAGGGCTCAGGGGCAACTTCTACGAGCAGTACTTC; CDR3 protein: CASSPGLRGNFYEQYF
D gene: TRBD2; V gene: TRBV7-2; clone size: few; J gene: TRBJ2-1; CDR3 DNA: TGTGCCAGCAGCTTAGCTAGCGGGGTCAATGAGCAGTTCTTC; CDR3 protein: CASSLASGVNEQFF
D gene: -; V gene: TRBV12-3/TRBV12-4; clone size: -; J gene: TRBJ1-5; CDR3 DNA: TGTGCCAGCAGTGGACAACCCAATCAGCCCCAGCATTTT; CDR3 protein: CASSGQPNQPQHF
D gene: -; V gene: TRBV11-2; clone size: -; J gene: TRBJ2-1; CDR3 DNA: TGTGCCAGCAGCTTACAGACACACGGGTACAATGAGCAGTTCTTC; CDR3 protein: CASSLQTHGYNEQFF
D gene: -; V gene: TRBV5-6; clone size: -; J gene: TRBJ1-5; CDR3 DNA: TGTGCCAGCACCTTTCGGGGGGTTCAGCCCCAGCATTTT; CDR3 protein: CASTFRGVQPQHF
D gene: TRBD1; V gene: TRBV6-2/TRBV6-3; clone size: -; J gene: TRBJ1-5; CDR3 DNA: TGTGCCACCCGGGAAGGGGGCCTCAATCAGCCCCAGCATTTT; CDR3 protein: CATREGGLNQPQHF
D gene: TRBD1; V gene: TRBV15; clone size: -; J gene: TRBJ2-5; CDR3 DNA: TGTGCCACCAGCGGTGGGGGACAGGGCGGAGAGACCCAGTACTTC; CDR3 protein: CATSGGGQGGETQYF
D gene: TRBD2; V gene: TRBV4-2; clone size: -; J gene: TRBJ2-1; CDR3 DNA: TGTGCCAGCAGCCATAAAAGCGGGGGTCCCTCGGGGGAGCAGTTCTTC; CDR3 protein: CASSHKSGGPSGEQFF
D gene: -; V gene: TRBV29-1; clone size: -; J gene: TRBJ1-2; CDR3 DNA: TGCAGCGCTCGGACACTAGAAGGGAACTATGGCTACACCTTC; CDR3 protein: CSARTLEGNYGYTF
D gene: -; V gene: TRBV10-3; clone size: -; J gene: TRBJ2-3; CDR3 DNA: TGTGCCATCGGCGGCAGGGAATACACAGATACGCAGTATTTT; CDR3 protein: CAIGGREYTDTQYF
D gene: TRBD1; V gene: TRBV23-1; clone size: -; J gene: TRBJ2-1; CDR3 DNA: TGCGCCAGCAGTCAGACAGGGGAATATTTCAATGAGCAGTTCTTC; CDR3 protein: CASSQTGEYFNEQFF
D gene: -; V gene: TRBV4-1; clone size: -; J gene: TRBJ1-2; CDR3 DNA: TGCGCCAGCAGCCAAACGAACAGGGTTGGTGGCTACACCTTC; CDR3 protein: CASSQTNRVGGYTF
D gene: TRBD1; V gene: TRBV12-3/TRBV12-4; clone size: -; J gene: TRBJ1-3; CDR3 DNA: TGTGCCAGCAGGGTACAGGGGACTCCTGGAAACACCATATATTTT; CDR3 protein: CASRVQGTPGNTIYF
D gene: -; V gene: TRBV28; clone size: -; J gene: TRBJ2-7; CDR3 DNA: TGTGCCAGCAGTTTAGGGTCGGTCTACGAGCAGTACTTC; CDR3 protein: CASSLGSVYEQYF
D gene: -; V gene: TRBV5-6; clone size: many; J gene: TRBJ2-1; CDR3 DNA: TGTGCCAGCAGCGGCTCGTTATCAGGGTACAATGAGCAGTTCTTC; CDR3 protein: CASSGSLSGYNEQFF
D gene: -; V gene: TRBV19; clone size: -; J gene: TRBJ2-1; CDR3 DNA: TGTGCCAGTAGTGCAAAACTATACAATGAGCAGTTCTTC; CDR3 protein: CASSAKLYNEQFF
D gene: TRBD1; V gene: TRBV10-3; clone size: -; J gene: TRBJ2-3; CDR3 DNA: TGTGCCATCAGTGAACGGACAGGGCCAGCAGATACGCAGTATTTT; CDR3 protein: CAISERTGPADTQYF
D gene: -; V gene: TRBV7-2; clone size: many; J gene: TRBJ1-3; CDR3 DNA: TGTGCCAGCAGCCGAGAGACCTCTGGAAACACCATATATTTT; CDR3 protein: CASSRETSGNTIYF
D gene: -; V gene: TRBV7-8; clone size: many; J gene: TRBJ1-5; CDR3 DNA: TGTGCCAGCAGCTTAGCCAGTCATCAGCCCCAGCATTTT; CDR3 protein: CASSLASHQPQHF
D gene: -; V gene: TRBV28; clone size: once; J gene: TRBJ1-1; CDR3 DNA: TGTGCCAGCAGTTTCCGTGGGGTCCTGAACACTGAAGCTTTCTTT; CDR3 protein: CASSFRGVLNTEAFF
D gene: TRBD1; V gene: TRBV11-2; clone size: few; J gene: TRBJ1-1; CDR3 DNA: TGTGCCAGCAGCTACCGGACAGGGGGTTTTGAAGCTTTCTTT; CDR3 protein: CASSYRTGGFEAFF
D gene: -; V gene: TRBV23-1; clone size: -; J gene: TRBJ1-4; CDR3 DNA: TGCGCCAGCAGTCAATCGGCTGGAACGGGACAACTATTTTTT; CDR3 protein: CASSQSAGTGQLFF
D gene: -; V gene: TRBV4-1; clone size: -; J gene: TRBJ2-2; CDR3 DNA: TGCGCCAGCAGCCGGGAGGGGGCTATAAGGACCGGGGAGCTGTTTTTT; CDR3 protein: CASSREGAIRTGELFF
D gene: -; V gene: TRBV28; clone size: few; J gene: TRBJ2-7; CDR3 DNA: TGTGCCAGCAGTTTACGGGGGACGAGTTCCTACGAGCAGTACTTC; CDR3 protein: CASSLRGTSSYEQYF
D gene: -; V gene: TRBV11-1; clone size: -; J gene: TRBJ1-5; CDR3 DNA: TGTGCCAGCAGCTTGGACGTGAAGCAGCCCCAGCATTTT; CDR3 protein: CASSLDVKQPQHF
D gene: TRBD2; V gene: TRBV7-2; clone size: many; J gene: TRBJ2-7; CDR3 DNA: TGTGCCAGCAGCTTATTCGCGGGAGGGCATGAACTCTACTACGAGCAGTACTTC; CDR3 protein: CASSLFAGGHELYYEQYF
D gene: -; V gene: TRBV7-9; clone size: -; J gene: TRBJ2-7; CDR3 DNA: TGTGCCAGCAGCTTAAGCAGTGGCTCTGCCTACGAGCAGTACTTC; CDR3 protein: CASSLSSGSAYEQYF
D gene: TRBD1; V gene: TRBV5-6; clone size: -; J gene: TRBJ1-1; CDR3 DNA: TGTGCCAGCAGCTCCGGGACAGGGGGGGAAGCTTTCTTT; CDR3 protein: CASSSGTGGEAFF
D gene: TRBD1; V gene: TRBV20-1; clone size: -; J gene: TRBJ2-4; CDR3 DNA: TGCAGCGTGGGGGCAGGGGGCGCCGGTCCCAAAAACATTCAGTACTTC; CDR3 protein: CSVGAGGAGPKNIQYF
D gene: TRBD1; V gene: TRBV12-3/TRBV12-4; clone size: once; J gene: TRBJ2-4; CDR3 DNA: TGTGCCAGCAGTTCCAGGGGGAAAAAAATTCAGTACTTC; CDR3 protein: CASSSRGKKIQYF
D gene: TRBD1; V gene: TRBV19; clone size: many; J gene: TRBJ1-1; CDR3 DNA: TGTGCCAGTAGTACAGGGGGGGCCACTGAAGCTTTCTTT; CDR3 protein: CASSTGGATEAFF
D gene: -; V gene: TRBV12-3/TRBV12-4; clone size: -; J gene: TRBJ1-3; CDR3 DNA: TGTGCCAGCAGTTTAGCGACAGGTCGAAACACCATATATTTT; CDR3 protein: CASSLATGRNTIYF
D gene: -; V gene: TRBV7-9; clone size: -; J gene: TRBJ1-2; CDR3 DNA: TGTGCCAGCAGCTCAGTTTTCTCGGATGGCTACACCTTC; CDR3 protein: CASSSVFSDGYTF
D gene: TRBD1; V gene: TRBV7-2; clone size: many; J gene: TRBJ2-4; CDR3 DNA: TGTGCCAGCAGCCCTAGACAGGGTTTGAAAAACATTCAGTACTTC; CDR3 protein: CASSPRQGLKNIQYF
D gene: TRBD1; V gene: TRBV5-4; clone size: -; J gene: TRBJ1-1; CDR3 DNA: TGTGCCAGCAGCTTGCCAGGACAGGCCAACACTGAAGCTTTCTTT; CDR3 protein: CASSLPGQANTEAFF
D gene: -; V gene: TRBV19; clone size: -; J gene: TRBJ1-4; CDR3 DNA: TGTGCCAGTACCACCGGGCGGATCGTTAATGAAAAACTGTTTTTT; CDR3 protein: CASTTGRIVNEKLFF
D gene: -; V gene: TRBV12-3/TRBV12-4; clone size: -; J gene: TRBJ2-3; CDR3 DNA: TGTGCCAGCAGGCCGACTATACTGAGCACAGATACGCAGTATTTT; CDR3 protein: CASRPTILSTDTQYF
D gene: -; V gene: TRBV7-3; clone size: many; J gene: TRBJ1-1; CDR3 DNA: TGTGCCAGCAGCCGGGAGGGCAACACTGAAGCTTTCTTT; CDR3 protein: CASSREGNTEAFF
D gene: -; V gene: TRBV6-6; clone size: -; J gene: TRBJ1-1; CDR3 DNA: TGTGCCAGCAGTTACAAGGGGATCACTGAAGCTTTCTTT; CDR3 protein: CASSYKGITEAFF
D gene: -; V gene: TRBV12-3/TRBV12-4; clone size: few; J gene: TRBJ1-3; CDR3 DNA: TGTGCCAGCATGCCCGGGGGGCTCTATCGAAACACCATATATTTT; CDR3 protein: CASMPGGLYRNTIYF
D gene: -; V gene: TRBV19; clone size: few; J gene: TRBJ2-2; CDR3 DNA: TGTGCCAGTACCTACCTTCGTGGAACCGGGGAGCTGTTTTTT; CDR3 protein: CASTYLRGTGELFF
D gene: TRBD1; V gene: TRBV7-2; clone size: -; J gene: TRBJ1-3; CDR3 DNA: TGTGCCAGCAGCAACAGGGGGTTGGGAAACACCATATATTTT; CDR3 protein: CASSNRGLGNTIYF
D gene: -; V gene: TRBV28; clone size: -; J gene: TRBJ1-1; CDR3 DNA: TGTGCCAGCAGTTGGCGGAGTCAAGCTTTCTTT; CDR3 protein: CASSWRSQAFF
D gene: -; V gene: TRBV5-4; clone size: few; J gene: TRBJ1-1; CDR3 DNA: TGTGCCAGCAGCTTGGACAGCCTGCCTGAAGCTTTCTTT; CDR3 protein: CASSLDSLPEAFF
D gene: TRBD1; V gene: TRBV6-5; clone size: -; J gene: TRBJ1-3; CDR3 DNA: TGTGCCAGCAGTTACGCCCCGGGACAGTTCCACTCTGGAAACACCATATATTTT; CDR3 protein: CASSYAPGQFHSGNTIYF
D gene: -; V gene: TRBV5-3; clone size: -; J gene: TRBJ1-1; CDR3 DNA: TGTGCCAGCAGCGTCGGAAAAAGGTACACTGAAGCTTTCTTT; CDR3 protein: CASSVGKRYTEAFF
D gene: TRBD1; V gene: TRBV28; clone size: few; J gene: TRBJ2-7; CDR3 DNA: TGTGCCAGCAGTTTCGGGACAGACTACGAGCAGTACTTC; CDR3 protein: CASSFGTDYEQYF
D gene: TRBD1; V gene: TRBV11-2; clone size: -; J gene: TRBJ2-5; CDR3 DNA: TGTGCCAGCTCCGCCGGGACAGGGCCCTTTGGGGCCCAGTACTTC; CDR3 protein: CASSAGTGPFGAQYF